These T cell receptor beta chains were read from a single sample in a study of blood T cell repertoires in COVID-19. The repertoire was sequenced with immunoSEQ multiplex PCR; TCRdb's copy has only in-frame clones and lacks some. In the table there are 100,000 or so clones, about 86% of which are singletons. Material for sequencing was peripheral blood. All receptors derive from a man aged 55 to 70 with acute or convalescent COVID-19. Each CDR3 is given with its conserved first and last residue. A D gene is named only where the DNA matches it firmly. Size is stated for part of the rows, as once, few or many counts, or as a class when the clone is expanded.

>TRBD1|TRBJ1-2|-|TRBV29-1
CSARTGKALGYTF
TGCAGCGCCCGGACAGGAAAGGCACTCGGCTACACCTTC
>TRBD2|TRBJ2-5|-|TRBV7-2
CASSSGLAGGYGETQYF
TGTGCCAGCAGCTCCGGCCTAGCGGGAGGGTATGGGGAGACCCAGTACTTC
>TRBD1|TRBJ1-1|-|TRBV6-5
CASTRTGGDTEAFF
TGTGCCAGCACCCGGACAGGGGGGGACACTGAAGCTTTCTTT
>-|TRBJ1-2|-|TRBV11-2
CASSSSYDYGYTF
TGTGCCAGCAGCTCCAGTTATGACTATGGCTACACCTTC
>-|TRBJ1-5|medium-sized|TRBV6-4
CASSEGANQPQHF
TGTGCCAGCAGTGAGGGGGCCAATCAGCCCCAGCATTTT
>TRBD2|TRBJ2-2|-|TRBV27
CASLTSGTSKSGELFF
TGTGCCAGCCTCACCTCCGGGACTAGTAAGTCCGGGGAGCTGTTTTTT
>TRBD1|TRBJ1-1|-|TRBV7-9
CASSSPGGLNTEAFF
TGTGCCAGCAGCTCCCCAGGGGGGTTGAACACTGAAGCTTTCTTT
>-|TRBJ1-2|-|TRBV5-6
CASSLGAGMPRDGYTF
TGTGCCAGCAGCTTGGGTGCAGGCATGCCGAGGGATGGCTACACCTTC
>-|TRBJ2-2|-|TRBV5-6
CASSLTGSGELFF
TGTGCCAGCAGCTTGACGGGATCCGGGGAGCTGTTTTTT
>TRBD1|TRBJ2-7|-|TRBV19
CASSAGTGGSYEQYF
TGTGCCAGTAGTGCCGGGACAGGGGGCTCCTACGAGCAGTACTTC
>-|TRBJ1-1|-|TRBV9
CASSVTGNTEAFF
TGTGCCAGCAGCGTCACAGGGAACACTGAAGCTTTCTTT
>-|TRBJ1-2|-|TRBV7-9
CASSLEVTGGGYTF
TGTGCCAGCAGCTTAGAAGTGACAGGTGGTGGCTACACCTTC
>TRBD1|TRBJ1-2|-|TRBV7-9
CASSLRDRDGYTF
TGTGCCAGCAGCTTGCGGGACAGGGACGGCTACACCTTC
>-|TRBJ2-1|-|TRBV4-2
CASSLETGDGEQFF
TGTGCCAGCAGCCTTGAGACGGGGGACGGGGAGCAGTTCTTC
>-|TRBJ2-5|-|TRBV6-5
CASSPGHNGETQYF
TGTGCCAGCAGTCCGGGACACAACGGAGAGACCCAGTACTTC
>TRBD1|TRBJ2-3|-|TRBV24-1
CATRGQGAGADTQYF
TGTGCCACCAGGGGCCAGGGGGCAGGGGCAGATACGCAGTATTTT
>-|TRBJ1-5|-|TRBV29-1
CSARLGGNQPQHF
TGCAGCGCCCGACTGGGTGGTAATCAGCCCCAGCATTTT
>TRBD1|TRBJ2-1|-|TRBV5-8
CASSYRTGLHEQFF
TGTGCCAGCAGCTACAGGACAGGGTTGCATGAGCAGTTCTTC
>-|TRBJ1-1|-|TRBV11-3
CASSAPQGEAFF
TGTGCCAGCAGCGCCCCACAGGGTGAAGCTTTCTTT
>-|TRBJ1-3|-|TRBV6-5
CASKRAKIGNTIYF
TGTGCCAGCAAGAGGGCAAAGATTGGAAACACCATATATTTT
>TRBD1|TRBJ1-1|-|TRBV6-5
CASSSRGDTEAFF
TGTGCCAGCAGTAGCAGGGGGGACACTGAAGCTTTCTTT
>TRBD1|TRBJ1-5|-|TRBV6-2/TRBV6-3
CASSYRGQGNQPQHF
TGTGCCAGCAGTTATAGGGGGCAGGGCAATCAGCCCCAGCATTTT
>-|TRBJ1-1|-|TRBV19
CASSTQVNTEAFF
TGTGCCAGTAGTACTCAGGTGAACACTGAAGCTTTCTTT
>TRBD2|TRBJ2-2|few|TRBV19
CAASPGGVANTGELFF
TGTGCCGCTTCCCCGGGGGGGGTTGCGAACACCGGGGAGCTGTTTTTT
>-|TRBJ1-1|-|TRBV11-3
CATRNRVNTEAFF
TGTGCCACCCGAAACAGGGTTAACACTGAAGCTTTCTTT
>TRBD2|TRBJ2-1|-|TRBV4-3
CASSHEREPYNEQFF
TGCGCCAGCAGCCACGAGCGGGAGCCCTACAATGAGCAGTTCTTC
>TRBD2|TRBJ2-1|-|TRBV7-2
CASRPSSGSNNEQFF
TGTGCCAGCAGGCCTTCTAGCGGGAGTAACAATGAGCAGTTCTTC
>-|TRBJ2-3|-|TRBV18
CASSPLASDTQYF
TGTGCCAGCTCACCTCTAGCTTCAGATACGCAGTATTTT
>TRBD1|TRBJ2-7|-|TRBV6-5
CASSYSGTGLYEQYF
TGTGCCAGCAGTTACTCCGGGACAGGGCTCTACGAGCAGTACTTC
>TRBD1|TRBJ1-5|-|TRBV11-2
CASSIDREETQHF
TGTGCCAGCAGTATTGACAGGGAGGAAACCCAGCATTTT
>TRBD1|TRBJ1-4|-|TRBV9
CASSVAGTAGEKLFF
TGTGCCAGCAGCGTGGCCGGGACAGCGGGTGAAAAACTGTTTTTT
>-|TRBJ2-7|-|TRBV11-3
CASSLLASPYEQYF
TGTGCCAGCAGCTTATTAGCCAGTCCCTACGAGCAGTACTTC
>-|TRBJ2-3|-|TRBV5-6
CASSFWRSTDTQYF
TGTGCCAGCAGCTTCTGGCGGAGCACAGATACGCAGTATTTT
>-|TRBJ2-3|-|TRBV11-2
CASSLIPLGGAGDTQYF
TGTGCCAGCAGCTTAATCCCGCTGGGGGGAGCCGGGGATACGCAGTATTTT
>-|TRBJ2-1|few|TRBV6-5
CASSFGRPYNEQFF
TGTGCCAGCAGTTTCGGGAGACCCTACAATGAGCAGTTCTTC
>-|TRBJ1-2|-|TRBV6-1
CASSERGQSDGYTF
TGTGCCAGCAGTGAGCGTGGACAGAGTGATGGCTACACCTTC
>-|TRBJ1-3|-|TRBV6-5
CASINTGSSGNTIYF
TGTGCCAGCATTAATACAGGGAGCTCTGGAAACACCATATATTTT
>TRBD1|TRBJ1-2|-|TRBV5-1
CASSFSGGSGYTF
TGCGCCAGCAGCTTCTCAGGGGGCAGTGGCTACACCTTC
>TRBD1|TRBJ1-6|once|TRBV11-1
CASSSTRDRGISPLHF
TGTGCCAGCAGCTCCACCCGGGACAGAGGGATATCACCCCTCCACTTT
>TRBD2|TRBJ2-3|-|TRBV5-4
CASSDVGTSGDPSTDTQYF
TGTGCCAGCAGCGACGTCGGGACTAGCGGGGACCCTAGCACAGATACGCAGTATTTT